The T cell receptor beta chain described here comes from a study of T-cell memory formation after mild COVID-19. The CDR3 contains 15 residues. Germline CDR1 and CDR2: MNHNS and SASEGT. The ends were cut back, 5 bases at V and 5 bases at J, with 15 bases in the middle. MiXCR, run by TCRdb on the 5' RACE reads, gives a single entry per CDR3 protein. The sample lists 300,000 to 400,000 distinct CDR3 sequences, roughly 15% occurring once. Sequenced input: PBMCs or a T cell subset sorted from them (not recorded which). The chain combines TRBV6-1 with TRBJ1-4; perhaps TRBD1 as D (5 bases). The TCR originated in a man younger than 35 who had mild COVID-19 (a few samples of this study predate the infection). Cell type and time point are not known. The CDR3 sequence is CASSSEGQMNEKLFF. The CDR3 DNA reads as TGTGCCAGCAGTTCGGAGGGGCAGATGAATGAAAAACTGTTTTTT.